This T cell receptor (beta chain) appears in the sequencing data of a study of response to subunit inactivated influenza vaccine. Using its own MiXCR run on the RT-PCR reads, TCRdb lists one record per CDR3 protein. The data show about 650,000 distinct CDR3 sequences, with roughly 14% seen just once and around 10% held by the top ten. Note on this clonotype: Its target is not known. One junction end disagrees with the germline gene, perhaps due to a read error.

The CDR3 has 15 amino acids. Study-level findings and limits: New T cells are recruited in small numbers by each seasonal influenza vaccination, according to the authors' suggestion.

This receptor was obtained from a man aged 50 or older who received an inactivated influenza vaccine. This material consisted of PBMCs from blood, taken 11 to 12 days after vaccination. The chain links TRBV12-3 or TRBV12-4 to TRBJ1-1, with a possible D match to TRBD1 (6 bases). The CDR3 is CASSFSPTGNAEAFF. The DNA for the CDR3 is TGTGCCAGCAGTTTTTCTCCAACAGGGAACGCTGAAGCTTTCTTT.